The 18 T cell receptor beta chains presented below share a single source sample, sequenced in a study of beta chain features in type 1 diabetes. Regarding the study as a whole: Moderate yet significant TCRB CDR3 shortening was seen in Type 1 diabetes patients in all four CD4+ subsets.

Sequencing targeted expressed TCRB transcripts, as all isolated RNA had been reverse transcribed. Measured with immunoSEQ multiplex PCR; TCRdb has only the in-frame clones, and not every one. The data show some 350,000 clones, 8.5% to 10% seen once. Antigens for these TCRs are unknown. Sequencing was performed on central memory CD4+ T cells from blood. The receptors were gathered from a young man with type 1 diabetes.

This clone appeared a few times. This chain links TRBV5-1 with TRBJ2-6; D is unresolved. CDR1 is SGHRS and CDR2 is YFSETQ in the germline V gene. Trimming left V 3 bases short and J 8 bases short, with 9 bases between. This CDR3 is built from 13 residues. The CDR3, as DNA: TGCGCCAGCAGCTCGGTTTGGACCAACGTCCTGACTTTC. It translates to CASSSVWTNVLTF.

This rearrangement joins TRBV5-1 to TRBJ2-5; 8 nucleotides match TRBD1. V lost 1 base and J lost 6; bases outside the gene matches: 5. This CDR3 has 14 residues. Germline CDR1 is SGHRS and CDR2 is YFSETQ. The CDR3 region has the DNA TGCGCCAGCAGCTTGATGGACAGGGAACAGACCCAGTACTTC. The encoded protein is CASSLMDREQTQYF.

The rearrangement joins TRBV10-2 to TRBJ2-4; the D call may be TRBD1 or TRBD2 (6 bases each). Germline V gene lookup returns CDR1 WSHSY and CDR2 SAAADI. The CDR3 runs to 16 residues. V was cut by 7 bases and J by 2 bases, with 18 bases left in between. The CDR3 sequence: CASKAPVGGPKNIQYF. In nucleotides, the CDR3 is TGCGCCAGCAAGGCCCCCGTGGGGGGCCCCAAAAACATTCAGTACTTC.

As to this clone: This specimen includes other DNA sequences encoding the same CDR3. The chain uses TRBV5-1 and TRBJ2-2; D perhaps matches TRBD2 (6 bases). Trimming took off 4 bases at V and 1 base at J, with 8 bases between the two ends. The CDR3 length is 14 residues. CDR1 is SGHRS, CDR2 YFSETQ, per germline. This CDR3 reads CASSPGGNTGELFF. The CDR3 bases are TGCGCCAGCAGCCCCGGGGGGAACACCGGGGAGCTGTTTTTT.

V is TRBV6-6 and J is TRBJ1-1; TRBD1 might be the D (6 bases). Trimming pared 7 bases from V and 2 bases from J, leaving 11 bases between. Germline values: CDR1 MNHNY, CDR2 SVGAGI (reference sequence). The CDR3 runs to 13 residues. The CDR3 region is CASIGQFNTEAFF. The CDR3 DNA is TGTGCCAGCATAGGACAGTTTAACACTGAAGCTTTCTTT.

CDR3 region: CASSRSPGRQADTQYF. Here the CDR3 DNA reads TGTGCCAGCAGCCGAAGCCCGGGCCGCCAGGCAGATACGCAGTATTTT. The rearrangement uses TRBV5-4 and TRBJ2-3; D is unclear. The CDR3 runs to 16 residues. Germline CDR1 SGHNT, CDR2 YYREEE (reference sequence). The ends were cut back, 4 bases at V and 4 bases at J, with 19 bases in the middle.

This clone has only a few counts. The V and J genes are TRBV5-1 and TRBJ2-6, with no clear D. Trimming left V 0 bases short and J 2 bases short, with 9 bases between. Germline V lookup: CDR1 SGHRS, CDR2 YFSETQ. The CDR3 sequence is 16 residues long. The CDR3 DNA reads TGCGCCAGCAGCTTGGCCTCCCTGCCTGGGGCCAACGTCCTGACTTTC. It codes for CASSLASLPGANVLTF.

This clone was detected ten times or more. The genes are TRBV7-3 and TRBJ1-1; D remains ambiguous. In germline, CDR1 is SGHTA, CDR2 FQGTGA. The length of the CDR3 is 14 residues. The ends were cut back, 5 bases at V and 6 bases at J, with 16 bases in the middle. CDR3 sequence reads: CASSPSSLGAEAFF. The CDR3 coding sequence is TGTGCCAGCAGCCCATCTTCGTTGGGTGCTGAAGCTTTCTTT.

A few counts support this clone. CDR3 amino acids: CASRSGGTGETQYF. The DNA of the CDR3 is TGTGCCAGCAGGTCAGGGGGGACCGGGGAGACCCAGTACTTC. The chain has TRBV28 and TRBJ2-5; tentative D call: TRBD1 (7 bases). The length of the CDR3 is 14 residues. Germline CDR1 MDHEN, CDR2 SYDVKM. V lost 6 bases and J lost 5, with 16 bases in between.

There are a few counts of this clone. The rearrangement uses TRBV5-4 and TRBJ1-5, with 8 bases that match TRBD1. The CDR3 loop spans 15 amino acids. The V segment lost 4 bases and the J segment 7 bases; nucleotides outside the gene matches: 10. The V gene's germline CDR1 is SGHNT and CDR2 YYREEE (reference sequence). This chain's CDR3 is CASSVDRGAGQPQHF. CDR3 DNA sequence: TGTGCCAGCAGCGTCGACAGGGGCGCGGGGCAGCCCCAGCATTTT. Together with reference TRBV5-4 and TRBJ1-5, the CDR3 gives the full variable domain: ETGVTQSPTHLIKTRGQQVTLRCSSQSGHNTVSWYQQALGQGPQFIFQYYREEENGRGNFPPRFSGLQFPNYSSELNVNALELDDSALYLCASSVDRGAGQPQHFGDGTRLSIL.

This chain connects TRBV28 to TRBJ1-5; no clear D gene. The CDR3 runs 12 residues. CDR1 and CDR2 from the germline V gene are MDHEN and SYDVKM. The germline V and J ends were trimmed by 3 bases and 7 bases, with 7 bases remaining between them. CDR3: CASSLVRQPQHF. CDR3 DNA: TGTGCCAGCAGTTTGGTCAGACAGCCCCAGCATTTT.

This clone was seen a handful of times. The V and J genes are TRBV9 and TRBJ2-3; possible D gene TRBD1, 6 bases. V lost 4 bases and J 0 bases, leaving 12 bases between the germline ends. The CDR3 spans 15 residues. Looked up from germline, CDR1 is SGDLS and CDR2 is YYNGEE. CDR3 DNA sequence: TGTGCCAGCAGCCCCCGGACAGCTAGCACAGATACGCAGTATTTT. It translates to CASSPRTASTDTQYF. The variable domain in full, with the rest retrieved from reference TRBV9 and TRBJ2-3, is DSGVTQTPKHLITATGQRVTLRCSPRSGDLSVYWYQQSLDQGLQFLIQYYNGEERAKGNILERFSAQQFPDLHSELNLSSLELGDSALYFCASSPRTASTDTQYFGPGTRLTVL.

V usage is TRBV6-4 and J usage is TRBJ2-6; D remains ambiguous. The CDR3 is made up of 14 amino acids. CDR1 is MRHNA, CDR2 SNTAGT, per germline. Deletions cut 7 bases from V and 0 bases from J, with 7 bases between. The chain's CDR3 is CASIPGSGANVLTF. CDR3 DNA sequence: TGTGCCAGCATACCAGGCTCTGGGGCCAACGTCCTGACTTTC.

The table lists this clone with many counts. The chain is built from TRBV7-9 and TRBJ2-5, with a possible D match to TRBD1 (5 bases). Germline V lookup: CDR1 SEHNR, CDR2 FQNEAQ (reference sequence). The CDR3 runs to 12 residues. V was trimmed by 5 bases and J by 5 bases, leaving 9 bases between them. CDR3 region: CASSRGWETQYF. The DNA of the CDR3 is TGTGCCAGCAGCAGGGGATGGGAGACCCAGTACTTC.

This chain uses TRBV6-1 with TRBJ2-3, with TRBD2 identical over 12 bases. The CDR3 has 15 residues. Trimming removed 5 bases from V and 6 bases from J; junction bases left unmatched: 6. Germline CDR1 is MNHNS and CDR2 is SASEGT. DNA for the CDR3: TGTGCCAGCAGTTTGCCACTAGCGGGAGGTGATACGCAGTATTTT. Residues: CASSLPLAGGDTQYF.

In its sample, this clone was seen a few times. V usage is TRBV10-1 and J usage is TRBJ2-2; D is unclear. V lost 3 bases and J lost 6, with 20 bases in between. There are 17 residues in the CDR3. Germline values: CDR1 WNHNN, CDR2 SYGVQD (reference sequence). CDR3 amino acids: CASSEPPIEVMAGELFF. The CDR3 DNA follows: TGCGCCAGCAGTGAACCACCTATTGAGGTGATGGCCGGGGAGCTGTTTTTT.

DNA for the CDR3: TGTGCCAGCAGTTACGACACGCAGTATTTT. Translating gives CASSYDTQYF. The rearrangement uses TRBV6-5 and TRBJ2-3, with no clear D. The V end was cut by 2 bases, the J end by 9 bases, with 3 bases between. The CDR3 spans 10 residues. CDR1 is MNHEY and CDR2 is SVGAGI in the germline V gene.

The chain uses TRBV7-2 and TRBJ1-5, with a tentative D call TRBD1 (5 bases). Trimming took off 4 bases at V and 4 bases at J, with 14 bases between the two ends. Germline V gene sequence: CDR1 SGHTA, CDR2 FQGNSA. This CDR3 contains 15 residues. The CDR3 DNA sequence: TGTGCCAGCAGCTCCCACGGGACCTTGAATCAGCCCCAGCATTTT. Protein sequence: CASSSHGTLNQPQHF.